The T cell receptor (beta chain) under discussion was sequenced for a study of shared clonotypes between healthy human individuals. Comment on this clone: Its matching antigen is unknown.

Clones were sequenced by immunoSEQ multiplex PCR, and TCRdb holds only the in-frame ones, with some missing. The table includes about 2.1 million clones, roughly 95% detected once. CD45RO-negative, CCR7-selected cells formed the naive CD8 fraction, which excluded terminally differentiated effector memory CD45RA+ cells. Deletions cut 5 bases from V and 9 bases from J, with 8 bases between. Germline V gives CDR1 SQVTM, CDR2 ANQGSEA. This CDR3 spans 10 amino acids. Study findings and constraints: Non-shared clonotypes had lower generation probabilities than those shared by all four donors.

The rearrangement joins TRBV29-1 to TRBJ2-1; no definite D call. This sequence originates from a man younger than 35 in good health. Some clones in this sample may be carry-over from other donors' samples. Input material: naive CD8+ T cells from PBMCs. CDR3 region: CSVKIPEQFF. Written as DNA, the CDR3 is TGCAGCGTTAAGATACCTGAGCAGTTCTTC.